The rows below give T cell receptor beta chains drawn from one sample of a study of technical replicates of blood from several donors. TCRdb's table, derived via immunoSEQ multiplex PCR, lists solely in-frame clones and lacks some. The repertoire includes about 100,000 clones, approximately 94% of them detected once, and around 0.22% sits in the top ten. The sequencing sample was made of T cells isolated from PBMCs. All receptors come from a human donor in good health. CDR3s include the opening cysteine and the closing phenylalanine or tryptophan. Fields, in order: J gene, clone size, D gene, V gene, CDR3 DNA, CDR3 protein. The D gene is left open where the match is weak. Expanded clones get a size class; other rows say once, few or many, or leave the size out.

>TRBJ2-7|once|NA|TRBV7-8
TGTGCCAGCAGCTTTTCGGGGGAGCAGTACTTC
CASSFSGEQYF
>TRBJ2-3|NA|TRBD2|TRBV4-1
TGCGCCAGCAGCCAAGCCGCGGGGGGAAGCACAGATACGCAGTATTTT
CASSQAAGGSTDTQYF
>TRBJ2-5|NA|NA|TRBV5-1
TGCGCCAGCAGCTTGACAGGGAATGGAGAGACCCAGTACTTC
CASSLTGNGETQYF
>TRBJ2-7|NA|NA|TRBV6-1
TGTGCCAGCAGTGAACTCGGGGACGAGCAGTACTTC
CASSELGDEQYF
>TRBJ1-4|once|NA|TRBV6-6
TGTGCCAGCAGCTTGATGGATCCGAGACTGGAAAAACTGTTTTTT
CASSLMDPRLEKLFF
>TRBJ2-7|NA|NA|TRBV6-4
TGTGCCAGCAGTGATGGTCGTACAGGGCACTCCTACGAGCAGTACTTC
CASSDGRTGHSYEQYF
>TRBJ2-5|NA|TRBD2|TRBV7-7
TGTGCTAGCAGCTTAGGTGGGGGGGGGCAAGAGACCCAGTACTTC
CASSLGGGGQETQYF
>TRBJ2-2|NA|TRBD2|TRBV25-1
TGTGCCAGCAGTGGTAGCGGGGTCTTTTCCAACGGGGAGCTGTTTTTT
CASSGSGVFSNGELFF
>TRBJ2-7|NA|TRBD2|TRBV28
TGTGCCAGCAGTGTCACTTTCACTAGCGGGAGTCACTACGAGCAGTACTTC
CASSVTFTSGSHYEQYF
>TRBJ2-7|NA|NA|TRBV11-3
TGTGCCAGCAGCGCGCAGGGGGGTCCGGGCGAGCAGTACTTC
CASSAQGGPGEQYF
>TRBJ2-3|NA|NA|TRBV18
TGTGCCAGCTCACCTTTACAACGGACAGCGAGAACAGATACGCAGTATTTT
CASSPLQRTARTDTQYF
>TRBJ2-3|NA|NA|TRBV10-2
TGCGCCAGCAGCGGGGGGCCGCCCACAGATACGCAGTATTTT
CASSGGPPTDTQYF
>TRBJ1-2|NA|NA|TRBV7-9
TGTGCCAGCGAGGGGGGGGATCACTATGGCTACACCTTC
CASEGGDHYGYTF
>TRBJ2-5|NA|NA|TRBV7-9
TGTGCCAGCAGCTTAGCCCGAGAGACCCAGTACTTC
CASSLARETQYF
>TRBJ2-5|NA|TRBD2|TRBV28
TGTGCCAGCAGTTTGGTAGCGGGAGTGGAGACCCAGTACTTC
CASSLVAGVETQYF
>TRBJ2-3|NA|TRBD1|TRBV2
TGTGCCAGCAGCTGGCAGGGGGCCCCAGATACGCAGTATTTT
CASSWQGAPDTQYF
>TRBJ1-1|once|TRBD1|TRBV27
TGTGCCAGCAGTTTCGGCAGGGGGCTTGGGGCTGAAGCTTTCTTT
CASSFGRGLGAEAFF
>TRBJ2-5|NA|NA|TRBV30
TGTGCCTGGAGTCCCGGGACTCGGGAAGAGACCCAGTACTTC
CAWSPGTREETQYF
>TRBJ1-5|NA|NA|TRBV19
TGTGCCAGTAGTATCTGGGGGCACAATCAGCCCCAGCATTTT
CASSIWGHNQPQHF
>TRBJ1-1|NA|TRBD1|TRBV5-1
TGCGCCAGCAGCCGGGACAGGGGAGAAGCTTTCTTT
CASSRDRGEAFF
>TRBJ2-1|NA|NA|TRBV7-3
TGTGCCAGCAGCTTAAGGGCAGGGGAGTCGAATGAGCAGTTCTTC
CASSLRAGESNEQFF
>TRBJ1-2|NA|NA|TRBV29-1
TGCAGCGTTGAAGATACAGGAATCTATGGCTACACCTTC
CSVEDTGIYGYTF
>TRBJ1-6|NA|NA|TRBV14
TGTGCCAGCAGCCCACAGGGACCTTTCAATTCACCCCTCCACTTT
CASSPQGPFNSPLHF
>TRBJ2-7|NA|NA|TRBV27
TGTGCCAGCAGTTTATCGGCACCGGGCTACGAGCAGTACTTC
CASSLSAPGYEQYF
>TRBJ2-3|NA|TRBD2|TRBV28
TGTGCCAGCCTAGCGGAGCCTAGCACAGATACGCAGTATTTT
CASLAEPSTDTQYF
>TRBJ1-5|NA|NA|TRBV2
TGTGCCAGCACCGAAGAGTCGGATCAGCCCCAGCATTTT
CASTEESDQPQHF
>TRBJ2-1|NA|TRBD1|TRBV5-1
TGCGCCAGCACCTTAACGGGACAGGGTAATGAGCAGTTCTTC
CASTLTGQGNEQFF
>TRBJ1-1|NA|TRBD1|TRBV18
TGTGCCAGCTCACAAGGAACAGGGGGATCTGAAGCTTTCTTT
CASSQGTGGSEAFF